The clone carrying this T cell receptor (beta chain) has just a few counts. Assay used: immunoSEQ multiplex PCR; TCRdb lists only in-frame clones, some missing. The sample holds about 160,000 clones, roughly 91% seen once. This sample is drawn from a study of blood T cell repertoires in COVID-19. Study in general: Nucleic acid was either cDNA or gDNA, and it came from T cells, B-cell-depleted T cells, or PBMCs.

This receptor was taken from a woman between 50 and 59 years old with acute or convalescent COVID-19. The source material was peripheral blood.

CDR3 nucleotide sequence: TGTGCCAGCAGCCCTACAGGGCTTAGCTCCTACGAGCAGTACTTC. This encodes CASSPTGLSSYEQYF. The chain carries TRBV5-6 and TRBJ2-7, with D tentatively TRBD1 (6 bases). The CDR3 sequence is 15 residues long. Between the trimmed V and J ends, which lost 4 bases and 0 bases, there was a span of 14 bases. Germline CDR1 SGHDT, CDR2 YYEEEE. Full variable domain (remainder filled in from reference TRBV5-6 and TRBJ2-7): DAGVTQSPTHLIKTRGQQVTLRCSPKSGHDTVSWYQQALGQGPQFIFQYYEEEERQRGNFPDRFSGHQFPNYSSELNVNALLLGDSALYLCASSPTGLSSYEQYFGPGTRLTVT.